This T cell receptor (beta chain) is from a study of T-cell reconstitution after alpha-beta-depleted transplantation in children. General study findings and limits: Recipient T cells and thymic progenitors that survived gave rise to the high TCRbeta diversity observed at day 60 in some patients. T-cell numbers and diversity, one year after transplant, stemmed largely from T cells that were newly produced.

Construction of the TCRbeta library involved unique molecular identifiers. TCRdb re-called the PCR reads through MiXCR, storing one row per CDR3 protein. This table holds some 600,000 distinct CDR3 sequences, approximately 13% found once. Concerning this clonotype: The antigen is not known.

This receptor was identified in a male patient between 5 and 17 years old who had a stem cell transplant for acute myeloid leukemia, so the T cells may come from the graft donor. The material sequenced was PBMCs, mostly from graft donor cells, taken 360 days after TCRalphabeta/CD19-depleted stem cell transplant.

CDR3 DNA: TGTGCCAGCAGTACTAGGGTCCCAGATACGCAGTATTTT. Translation gives CASSTRVPDTQYF. The chain recombines TRBV12-3 or TRBV12-4 with TRBJ2-3, with D possibly being TRBD2 (5 bases). CDR3 length: 13 residues. Trimming cost V 5 bases and J 4 bases, with 10 bases left between them.